This T cell receptor (beta chain) was sequenced for a study of cytomegalovirus exposure and HLA in healthy donors. Looking at the study overall: From HLA-typed donors, an early data release held 70 million to 100 million unique TCRs.

Notes on this clone: Its antigen is still unknown.

The ends were cut back, 4 bases at V and 8 bases at J, with 6 bases in the middle. The germline CDR1 and CDR2 sequences are MNHEY and SMNVEV (reference sequence). There are 12 residues in the CDR3. With 60 Vbeta and 13 Jbeta primers, the PCR was carried out. This table comes from immunoSEQ multiplex PCR, and its TCRdb copy is limited to in-frame clones, with some not included. Here the sample spans 130,000 to 150,000 clones, approximately 71% being singletons. Study-wide results and caveats: After further analysis at a later stage, 16,951 TCR beta sequences were associated with HLA alleles at 0.05 false discovery rate.

The chain joins TRBV27 to TRBJ1-6; D is unclear. Sequenced: PBMCs. This receptor was taken from a woman in her fifties or sixties in good health and CMV-seronegative. The CDR3 bases are TGTGCCAGCAGTTCCCAGGATTCACCCCTCCACTTT. Translated, it gives CASSSQDSPLHF.